This TCR beta chain originates from a study of blood T cell repertoires in COVID-19. On the study more broadly: Some COVID-19 samples were acute and others convalescent; all came from the United States, Italy and Spain. Nucleic acid was either cDNA or gDNA, and it came from T cells, B-cell-depleted T cells, or PBMCs.

In the original workflow: Quantification of nucleated cells was approximated via reference gene primer amplification. Assay: immunoSEQ multiplex PCR; the TCRdb copy retains only in-frame clones and omits some. Clone size and V and J calls were adopted from that table, with D and trimming inferred from the DNA. The sample consists of some 280,000 clones, 86% of them appearing once. This CDR3 has 15 residues. The ends were cut back, 5 bases at V and 3 bases at J, with 17 bases in the middle. Germline CDR1 LNHDA, CDR2 SQIVND (reference sequence). The chain carries TRBV19 and TRBJ2-7; TRBD1 might be the D (7 bases). This TCR was recovered from a woman younger than 45 with active or convalescent COVID-19. The specimen sequenced was peripheral blood. In nucleotides, the CDR3 is TGTGCCAGTAGTCCGCGACAGGGAGGAGGCTACGAGCAGTACTTC. It is translated as CASSPRQGGGYEQYF.